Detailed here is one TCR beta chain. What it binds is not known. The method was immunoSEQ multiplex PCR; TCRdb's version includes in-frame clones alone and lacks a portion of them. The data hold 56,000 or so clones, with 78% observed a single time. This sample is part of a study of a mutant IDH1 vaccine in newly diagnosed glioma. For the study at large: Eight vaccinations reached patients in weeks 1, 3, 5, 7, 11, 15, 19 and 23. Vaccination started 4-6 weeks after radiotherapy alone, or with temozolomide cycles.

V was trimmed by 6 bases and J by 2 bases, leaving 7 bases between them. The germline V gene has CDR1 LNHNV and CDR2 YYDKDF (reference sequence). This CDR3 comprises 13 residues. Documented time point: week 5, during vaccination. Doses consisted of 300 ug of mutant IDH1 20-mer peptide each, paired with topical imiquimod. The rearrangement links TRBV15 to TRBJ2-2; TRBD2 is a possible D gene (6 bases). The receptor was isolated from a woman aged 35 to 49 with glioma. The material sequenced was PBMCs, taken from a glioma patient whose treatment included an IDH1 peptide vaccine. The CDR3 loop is CATREGNTGELFF. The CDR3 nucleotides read TGTGCCACCAGGGAGGGAAACACCGGGGAGCTGTTTTTT.